This T cell receptor beta chain derives from a study of cytomegalovirus exposure and HLA in healthy donors. This CDR3 is 14 amino acids long. V was clipped by 3 bases and J by 6 bases; unmatched bases: 5. Germline CDR1 reads SGHNT; CDR2 reads YYREEE (reference sequence). Study outcomes and limitations: Subsequent analysis of the 100 to 150 validation repertoires found a tendency for first-cohort TCR clusters to co-occur. According to the study, approximately 150 TCR beta chains were cytomegalovirus-associated. The classifier reportedly diagnosed cytomegalovirus status with high sensitivity and specificity. Across donors, most TCRs were seen rarely, yet some public ones were widespread.

This table comes from immunoSEQ multiplex PCR, and its TCRdb copy is limited to in-frame clones, with some not included. The sample records around 240,000 clones, 90% being singletons. Concerning this clone itself: Its antigen is still unknown.

The sample comprised PBMCs. The chain is built from TRBV5-4 and TRBJ2-1; TRBD2 aligns across 8 bases. The receptor was isolated from a woman aged 18-29 years in good health and CMV-seronegative. The CDR3 is CASSSSGGSNEQFF. The CDR3 DNA reads as TGTGCCAGCAGCTCATCGGGAGGGAGCAATGAGCAGTTCTTC.